The clone carrying this TCR beta chain appeared once. The V and J ends lost 0 bases and 2 bases respectively, with 12 bases between them. The CDR3 extends over 16 amino acids. The germline CDR1 and CDR2 sequences are LGHNA and YSLEER. This entry is derived from a study of shared clonotypes between healthy human individuals. Profiling relied on immunoSEQ multiplex PCR, and the TCRdb table lists in-frame clones only, not all of them. In the table there are 950,000 to 1,100,000 clones, about four fifths of which are singletons. Healthy adults negative for HIV, lacking recent acute infections or vaccinations, served as donors.

The sequence came from a man aged 18 to 30 in good health. Some clones in this sample may be carry-over from other donors' samples. Sequenced material: memory CD4+ T cells from PBMCs. The subset here: CD45RA-negative fraction. The V call is TRBV4-3, the J call TRBJ2-3, with D unresolved. The CDR3 DNA reads as TGCGCCAGCAGCCAAGAAACGGGTGGGGTCACAGATACGCAGTATTTT. The encoded protein is CASSQETGGVTDTQYF.